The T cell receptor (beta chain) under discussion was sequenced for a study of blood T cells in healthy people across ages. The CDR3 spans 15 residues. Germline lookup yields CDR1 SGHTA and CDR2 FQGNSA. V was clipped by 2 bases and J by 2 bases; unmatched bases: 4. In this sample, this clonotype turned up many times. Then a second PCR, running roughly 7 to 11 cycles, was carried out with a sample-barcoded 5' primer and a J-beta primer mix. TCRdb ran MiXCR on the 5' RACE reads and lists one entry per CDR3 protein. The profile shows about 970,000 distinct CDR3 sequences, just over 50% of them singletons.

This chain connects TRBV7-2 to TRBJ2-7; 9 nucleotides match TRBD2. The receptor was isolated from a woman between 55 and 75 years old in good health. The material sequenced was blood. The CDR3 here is CASSLRLAGPYEQYF. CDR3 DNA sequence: TGTGCCAGCAGCTTACGTCTAGCGGGGCCCTACGAGCAGTACTTC. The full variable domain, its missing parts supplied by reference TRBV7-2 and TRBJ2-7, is GAGVSQSPSNKVTEKGKDVELRCDPISGHTALYWYRQSLGQGLEFLIYFQGNSAPDKSGLPSDRFSAERTGGSVSTLTIQRTQQEDSAVYLCASSLRLAGPYEQYFGPGTRLTVT.